This TCR beta chain is drawn from a study of identical twins listed by TCRdb under 2016. Regarding the study in general: To test whether fetal clonotypes persist, the study used deep sequencing on TCR alpha and beta repertoires from monozygotic twins, unrelated adults of various ages, and cord blood. To rule out contamination, the twin experiments were replicated at different times with different library preparation protocols.

Here is what the overall study found, with its caveats: In monozygotic twins, out-of-frame TCR alpha sharing was systematically underestimated by recombination models, although the models agreed with sharing between unrelated individuals. Because the same donors could not be followed over many years, the conclusions depended on cross-sectional statistical analysis. Invariant T cells such as MAIT and iNKT could partly confound zero-insertion analyses, though diverse VJ usage argued against this for most clonotypes. Compared with coincidental sharing between unrelated individuals, out-of-frame TCR alpha sequences shared between twins showed an excess of sequences with low generation probability. Fewer insertions were carried by abundant cord blood beta clonotypes; a weaker similar trend was observed in young adult naive repertoires, while no such trend was observed in memory repertoires. The excess sharing between twins in beta out-of-frame sequences was weaker because fewer shared sequences reduced the signal-to-noise ratio.

The library was built by means of 5' RACE. The sequencing machine was an Illumina HiSeq 2000. Template switching introduced a universal primer binding site; the final cDNA contained a unique molecular identifier, enabling accurate counting of TCR cDNA molecules. First-strand cDNA for TCR alpha and beta chains was synthesized from specific primers in the conserved constant-segment region. To control for contamination, every cDNA library carried two barcodes: a SMART-Mk sample barcode plus Illumina barcodes. Two successive PCR steps introduced TruSeq adapter sequences along with Illumina sample barcodes. The TCR alpha and beta cDNA libraries were sequenced on the Illumina HiSeq platform using custom primers. In the original analysis: MiGEC was used to process raw reads and extract unique molecular identifiers, and MiXCR was used to find CDR3 positions. For each individual, recombination models were inferred using an EM algorithm with the repgenHMM and IGoR tools. Shared clonotypes were analyzed with the tcR package in R, and sharing was normalized by the product of cloneset sizes. To study raw recombination free of thymic and clonal selection effects, out-of-frame nonproductive sequences were analyzed. The public reads were quality trimmed at Q25 with fastp and then assembled into clones with MiXCR by TCRdb, keeping productive beta chains. One record per CDR3 amino acid sequence lists the most common genes and DNA. Here the V and J calls rest on TCRdb's processing, not on the authors' analysis. Recorded for this sample are 350,000 to 450,000 distinct CDR3 sequences; approximately 17% of them occurred a single time. Clones ranked in the top ten supply 10% to 15% of the sample.

The CDR3 measures 11 amino acids from cysteine to phenylalanine. Only the CDR3 portion is preserved as DNA: 33 bases, with reading frame beginning at the first base. CDR1 MNHNY and CDR2 SVGAGI were looked up in the germline V gene (reference sequence). V lost 5 bases and J lost 6 bases; the stretch between them is 5 bases long. Every donor was a healthy Caucasian. The researchers also sequenced three unrelated adults who were not twins: a male aged 18 to 29, a male aged 50 to 60, and a female aged 50 to 60. Miltenyi CD45RO+ enrichment and human naive T-cell isolation kits were used to isolate memory (CD45RO+) and naive T cells from PBMC. This clonotype was counted between two and nine times. The antigen it binds to is not known. Qualities for individual bases were not recorded, and no much larger clone is one base off.

This sequence was found in a man aged 50 to 60 in good health. The sample consisted of naive T cells sorted from blood. This specimen's cell subset or site label, interpreted: cells isolated with a human naive T-cell isolation kit. The V and J segments used are TRBV6-6 and TRBJ2-1, with the D gene call left open. The DNA is TGTGCCAGCAGTGTTGGCAATGAGCAGTTCTTC. Its translation is CASSVGNEQFF.